The rows below give T cell receptor beta chains drawn from one sample of a study of blood T cell repertoires in COVID-19. The repertoire was sequenced with immunoSEQ multiplex PCR; TCRdb's copy has only in-frame clones and lacks some. The sample has fewer than 80,000 clones; more than 85% are singletons. Sequencing was carried out using peripheral blood. The receptors originated from a man between 65 and 79 years old with acute or convalescent COVID-19. CDR3s include the opening cysteine and the closing phenylalanine or tryptophan. A D gene is named only where the DNA matches it firmly. Only part of the rows carry a size: once, few, many, or a class if the clone is expanded.

TRBJ1-2	TRBV28	TRBD1	-	TGTGCCAGCAGGTACCCCGGGACAGGAGGCTACACCTTC	CASRYPGTGGYTF
TRBJ1-5	TRBV6-1	-	-	TGTGCCAGCAGTGATGCGGGGCGGCCCCAGCATTTT	CASSDAGRPQHF
TRBJ2-2	TRBV7-9	-	-	TGTGCCAGCAGCGGGAAGGGAAGAGGACTCACCGGGGAGCTGTTTTTT	CASSGKGRGLTGELFF
TRBJ2-3	TRBV5-1	-	once	TGCGCCAGCAGCCTATCGGGGGACGAGGTCACAGATACGCAGTATTTT	CASSLSGDEVTDTQYF
TRBJ2-2	TRBV29-1	-	-	TGCAGCGTTGTGAAGACTCCTCGGGGGGAGCTGTTTTTT	CSVVKTPRGELFF
TRBJ1-2	TRBV5-1	-	-	TGCGCCAGCAGCTCGGACGGGGGAAACTATGGCTACACCTTC	CASSSDGGNYGYTF
TRBJ1-2	TRBV28	-	-	TGTGCCAGCAACAGGGCGGACTATGGCTACACCTTC	CASNRADYGYTF
TRBJ2-2	TRBV29-1	TRBD1	-	TGCAGCGTCGGACAGGGCGACAAAACCGGGGAGCTGTTTTTT	CSVGQGDKTGELFF
TRBJ2-1	TRBV5-4	TRBD2	-	TGTGCCAGCAGCCCAGCGGGGGGGCCTTCCTACAATGAGCAGTTCTTC	CASSPAGGPSYNEQFF
TRBJ2-3	TRBV10-3	TRBD2	-	TGTGCCATCAGTGAATCTAGCGGGAGCGGACACACAGATACGCAGTATTTT	CAISESSGSGHTDTQYF
TRBJ1-2	TRBV12-3/TRBV12-4	TRBD1	-	TGTGCCAGCAGTTTAAAGCAGGGGGGTGGCTACACCTTC	CASSLKQGGGYTF